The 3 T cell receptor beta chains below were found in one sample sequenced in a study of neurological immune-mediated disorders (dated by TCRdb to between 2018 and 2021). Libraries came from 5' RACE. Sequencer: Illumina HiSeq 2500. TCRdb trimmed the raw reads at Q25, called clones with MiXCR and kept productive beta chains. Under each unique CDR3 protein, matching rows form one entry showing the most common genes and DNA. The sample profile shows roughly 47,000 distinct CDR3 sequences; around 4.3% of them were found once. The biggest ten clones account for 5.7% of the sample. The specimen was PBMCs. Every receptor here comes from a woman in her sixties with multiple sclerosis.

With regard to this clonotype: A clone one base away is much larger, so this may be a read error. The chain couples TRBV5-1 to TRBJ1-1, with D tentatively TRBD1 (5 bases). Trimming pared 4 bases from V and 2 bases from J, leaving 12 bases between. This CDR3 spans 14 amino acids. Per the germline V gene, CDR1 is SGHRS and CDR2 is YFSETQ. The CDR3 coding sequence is TGCGCCAGCAGCATGCAGGGTACCAACACTGAAGCTTTCTTT. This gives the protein CASSMQGTNTEAFF.

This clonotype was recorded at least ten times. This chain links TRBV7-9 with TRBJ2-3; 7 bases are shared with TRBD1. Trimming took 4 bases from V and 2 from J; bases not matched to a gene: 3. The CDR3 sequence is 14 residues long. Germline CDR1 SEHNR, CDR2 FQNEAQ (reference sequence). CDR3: CASSWGQTTDTQYF. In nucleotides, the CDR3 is TGTGCCAGCAGCTGGGGACAGACCACAGATACGCAGTATTTT. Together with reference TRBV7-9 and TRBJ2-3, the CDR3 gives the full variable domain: DTGVSQNPRHKITKRGQNVTFRCDPISEHNRLYWYRQTLGQGPEFLTYFQNEAQLEKSRLLSDRFSAERPKGSFSTLEIQRTEQGDSAMYLCASSWGQTTDTQYFGPGTRLTVL.

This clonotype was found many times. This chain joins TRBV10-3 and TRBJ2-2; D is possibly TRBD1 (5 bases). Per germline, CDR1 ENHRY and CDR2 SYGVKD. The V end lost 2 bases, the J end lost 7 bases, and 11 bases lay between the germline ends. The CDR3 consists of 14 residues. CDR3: CAISERGTVGELFF. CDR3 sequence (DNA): TGTGCCATCAGTGAGAGGGGAACGGTCGGGGAGCTGTTTTTT.